The clone carrying this T cell receptor beta chain showed up many times. This sample is part of a study of T-cell reconstitution after alpha-beta-depleted transplantation in children. TCRbeta library preparation incorporated unique molecular identifiers. A single record per CDR3 protein comes from TCRdb applying MiXCR to the PCR reads. There are 500,000 to 600,000 distinct CDR3 sequences in the sample; roughly 33% occur only once, and roughly 2.5% lies in the top ten. CDR3 length: 15 amino acids. The V gene end was trimmed by 6 bases and the J gene end by 7 bases; junction bases not matched to a gene: 12.

The receptor was derived from a human donor who donated a stem cell graft to a child with aplastic anemia. The source was PBMCs from the stem cell graft donor, collected from the stem cell graft. The chain employs TRBV12-3 or TRBV12-4 and TRBJ2-1; 7 nucleotides align to TRBD2. The CDR3 DNA sequence: TGTGCCAGCAGCCCTCGCGGGGGTCGGGAAAATGAGCAGTTCTTC. Residues: CASSPRGGRENEQFF.